The 29 T cell receptor beta chains below were found in one sample sequenced in a study of T cell responses to AZD1222 COVID-19 vaccine. This table comes from immunoSEQ multiplex PCR, and its TCRdb copy is limited to in-frame clones, with some not included. The data show roughly 130,000 clones, 75% to 95% seen once. The material was peripheral blood, obtained on day 0 of AZD1222 vaccination. The receptors here all came from an adult in good health.

This clone was counted only a few times. The chain combines TRBV19 with TRBJ1-4, with a possible D match to TRBD1 (5 bases). The germline gives CDR1 LNHDA, CDR2 SQIVND (reference sequence). The CDR3 is 19 amino acids. Between the trimmed V and J ends, which lost 6 bases and 0 bases, there was a span of 23 bases. The CDR3 nucleotides are TGTGCCAGTAGCCCGCGGGACGCGGGAATACTTACAACTAATGAAAAACTGTTTTTT. This sequence encodes CASSPRDAGILTTNEKLFF.

This chain uses TRBV9 with TRBJ2-3, with 8 bases matching TRBD2. The CDR3 covers 17 residues. The V segment lost 2 bases and the J segment 2 bases; nucleotides outside the gene matches: 10. Germline V gene lookup returns CDR1 SGDLS and CDR2 YYNGEE. The CDR3 DNA is TGTGCCAGCAGCGTTCGCGAACTAGCGGAAGTCACAGATACGCAGTATTTT. It encodes CASSVRELAEVTDTQYF.

The gene calls are TRBV3-1 (or the pseudogene TRBV3-2) and TRBJ1-1; TRBD1 agrees at 9 bases. This CDR3 is 12 amino acids long. The trim removed 5 bases at V and 10 bases at J, leaving 5 bases unmatched. Germline V CDR1 and CDR2: LGHDT, YNNKEL (reference sequence). In DNA, the CDR3 is TGTGCCAGCAGCAACAGGGGGCGAGTAGCTTTCTTT. This sequence encodes CASSNRGRVAFF.

This chain connects TRBV30 to TRBJ2-3; TRBD2 matches 15 bases. Germline V gene lookup returns CDR1 GTSNPN and CDR2 SVGIG (reference sequence). The J segment lost 4 bases and the V segment lost 5 bases, leaving 7 bases of the junction unmatched. This CDR3 has 16 residues. CDR3 in DNA: TGTGCCTGGGCCCATGGACTAGCGGGAGGGTCAGATACGCAGTATTTT. It codes for CAWAHGLAGGSDTQYF.

J is TRBJ1-2 and V is TRBV7-2, with D possibly being TRBD1 (5 bases). V shed 5 bases and J shed 7 bases, with 11 bases lying between them. Germline CDR1 is SGHTA and CDR2 is FQGNSA. The CDR3 spans 12 residues. DNA for the CDR3: TGTGCCAGCAGCGTCCCAGGGATTGGCTACACCTTC. This encodes CASSVPGIGYTF.

This clone was counted once. The CDR3 reads CASSDVAGSTDTQYF. DNA for the CDR3: TGTGCCAGCAGTGACGTAGCGGGTAGCACAGATACGCAGTATTTT. J is TRBJ2-3 and V is TRBV6-1; 7 bases map to TRBD2. This CDR3 spans 15 amino acids. Losses at the gene ends were 3 bases for V and 0 bases for J; bases not matched to a gene: 3. The germline gives CDR1 MNHNS, CDR2 SASEGT.

This chain joins TRBV19 and TRBJ1-1, with no clear D. The CDR3 loop spans 14 amino acids. Trimming removed 0 bases from V and 8 bases from J, with 13 bases in between. Germline V CDR1 and CDR2: LNHDA, SQIVND (reference sequence). This CDR3 is CASSIDGESPEAFF. As DNA, the CDR3 is TGTGCCAGTAGTATAGATGGGGAGTCCCCAGAAGCTTTCTTT.

The chain employs TRBV5-4 and TRBJ1-3; possibly TRBD1 for D (6 bases). The CDR3 is made up of 17 amino acids. Trimming took 2 bases from V and 0 from J, leaving 15 bases between them. Germline lookup yields CDR1 SGHNT and CDR2 YYREEE (reference sequence). The CDR3 is CASSFGQQFHSGNTIYF. The CDR3, as DNA: TGTGCCAGCAGCTTCGGACAGCAGTTCCACTCTGGAAACACCATATATTTT.

The V and J genes are TRBV14 and TRBJ2-1; D not resolved. This CDR3 region has 12 residues. The V and J ends lost 1 base and 7 bases respectively, with 5 bases between them. Germline V CDR1 and CDR2: SGHDN, FVKESK. The CDR3 reads CASSQGPNEQFF. The CDR3 DNA is TGTGCCAGCAGCCAAGGGCCGAATGAGCAGTTCTTC.

The chain uses TRBV4-3 and TRBJ2-2, with D possibly TRBD1 on 5 matching bases. CDR1 is LGHNA and CDR2 is YSLEER in the germline V gene. The CDR3 spans 16 residues. Trimming left V 4 bases short and J 0 bases short, with 12 bases between. The CDR3 DNA is TGCGCCAGCAGCCTCAGACAGTTCGCGAACACCGGGGAGCTGTTTTTT. As protein: CASSLRQFANTGELFF.

The chain has TRBV7-8 and TRBJ1-1; D ambiguous. The CDR3 consists of 13 residues. V was cut by 3 bases and J by 1 base, with 6 bases left in between. Germline assignment: CDR1 SGHVS and CDR2 FQNEAQ. The CDR3 nucleotides read TGTGCCAGCAGCTTTAATCCGAACACTGAAGCTTTCTTT. It encodes CASSFNPNTEAFF.

This chain connects TRBV4-2 to TRBJ1-5, with TRBD1 matching 12 bases. The germline V gene encodes CDR1 LGHNA and CDR2 YNFKEQ. V dropped 0 bases and J dropped 4; count of bases not matched to a gene: 7. CDR3 length: 18 amino acids. The CDR3 DNA reads TGTGCCAGCAGCCAAGATCTGGGACAGGGGGCCCCAAATCAGCCCCAGCATTTT. Its protein product is CASSQDLGQGAPNQPQHF.

V usage is TRBV6-6 and J usage is TRBJ1-1; D is uncertain. Trimming removed 5 bases from V and 5 bases from J, with 12 bases in between. The CDR3 has 13 amino acids. Germline V gives CDR1 MNHNY, CDR2 SVGAGI (reference sequence). Here the CDR3 reads CASSTRTGTEAFF. CDR3 DNA: TGTGCCAGCAGTACCCGGACCGGAACTGAAGCTTTCTTT.

The chain uses TRBV2 and TRBJ1-3; D uncertain. This CDR3 has 14 residues. Trimming removed 0 bases at V and 9 bases at J, with 12 bases between. Germline lookup yields CDR1 SNHLY and CDR2 FYNNEI. The CDR3 DNA reads TGTGCCAGCAGTGAAGCGCTTAACGGCATCACCATATATTTT. It yields the protein CASSEALNGITIYF. The full variable domain, in which reference TRBV2 and TRBJ1-3 provide the parts outside the CDR3, is EPEVTQTPSHQVTQMGQEVILRCVPISNHLYFYWYRQILGQKVEFLVSFYNNEISEKSEIFDDQFSVERPDGSNFTLKIRSTKLEDSAMYFCASSEALNGITIYFGEGSWLTVV.

This clone occurred once. The V gene is TRBV27, the J gene TRBJ2-4; 9 bases are a match to TRBD2. V gave up 5 bases and J gave up 6 bases; unmatched junction bases: 5. The CDR3 spans 14 residues. Germline V gene data show CDR1 as MNHEY and CDR2 as SMNVEV (reference sequence). CDR3: CASSARREGNIQYF. CDR3 DNA: TGTGCCAGCAGTGCCCGGCGGGAGGGAAACATTCAGTACTTC.

The chain uses TRBV6-5 and TRBJ2-1, with 8 bases lining up with TRBD1. Per germline, CDR1 MNHEY and CDR2 SVGAGI. This CDR3 region has 15 residues. J was trimmed by 8 bases and V by 6 bases; bases with no gene match: 12. The CDR3 bases are TGTGCCAGCAGCGCAGGGGGCAGGGCGAGGGATGAGCAGTTCTTC. Translated, it gives CASSAGGRARDEQFF.

In DNA form, the CDR3 reads TGTGCCAGCAGCCAGGGTGTTGGCTACACCTTC. Residues: CASSQGVGYTF. The chain uses TRBV6-5 and TRBJ1-2; tentative D call: TRBD1 (5 bases). The CDR3 is 11 amino acids. The V gene lost 6 bases and the J gene lost 7 bases, with 9 bases spanning the gap. Germline V gene data show CDR1 as MNHEY and CDR2 as SVGAGI.

This rearrangement joins TRBV19 to TRBJ2-4; 8 bases are shared with TRBD2. The ends lost 4 bases at V and 3 bases at J; junction bases unmatched: 5. CDR3 length: 15 amino acids. Germline CDR1 LNHDA, CDR2 SQIVND (reference sequence). CDR3 sequence: CASSRREADKNIQYF. The CDR3 DNA reads as TGTGCCAGTAGTAGGCGGGAGGCTGACAAAAACATTCAGTACTTC.

CDR3 protein: CASSLLAAGEQYF. The CDR3 DNA sequence: TGCGCCAGCAGCTTGCTGGCAGCGGGAGAGCAGTACTTC. The chain links TRBV5-1 to TRBJ2-7; 7 nucleotides agree with TRBD2. This CDR3 has 13 amino acids. V shed 1 base, J shed 7 bases, and the junction held 5 bases outside the gene matches. Germline V lookup: CDR1 SGHRS, CDR2 YFSETQ.

The V gene is TRBV4-1, the J gene TRBJ2-7, with no clear D. The ends were cut back, 3 bases at V and 3 bases at J, with 12 bases in the middle. Germline-derived CDR1 and CDR2 are MGHRA and YSYEKL. This CDR3 has 14 amino acids. CDR3 DNA sequence: TGCGCCAGCAGCCAGGCGGAGTCAGACTACGAGCAGTACTTC. It yields the protein CASSQAESDYEQYF.

The chain combines TRBV7-9 with TRBJ1-1; D is uncertain. The CDR3 has 14 residues. V shed 1 base and J shed 0 bases, with 6 bases lying between them. Germline values: CDR1 SEHNR, CDR2 FQNEAQ (reference sequence). CDR3 bases: TGTGCCAGCAGCTTAGTCCTCATGAACACTGAAGCTTTCTTT. It encodes CASSLVLMNTEAFF. The variable domain in full, completed from reference TRBV7-9 and TRBJ1-1, reads DTGVSQNPRHKITKRGQNVTFRCDPISEHNRLYWYRQTLGQGPEFLTYFQNEAQLEKSRLLSDRFSAERPKGSFSTLEIQRTEQGDSAMYLCASSLVLMNTEAFFGQGTRLTVV.

This sequence joins TRBV27 and TRBJ1-1; 7 bases map to TRBD1. The CDR3 runs to 14 residues. Germline CDR1 reads MNHEY; CDR2 reads SMNVEV (reference sequence). With 5 bases clipped from V and 3 bases from J, the junction kept 6 bases outside the gene matches. The chain's CDR3 is CASSIQGWDTEAFF. The CDR3 bases are TGTGCCAGCAGTATACAGGGGTGGGACACTGAAGCTTTCTTT.

This clone has a handful of counts. The chain links TRBV11-2 to TRBJ2-2, with TRBD2 matching over 9 bases. Germline CDR1 reads SGHAT; CDR2 reads FQNNGV. This CDR3 region has 16 residues. Trimming removed 1 base from V and 5 bases from J; junction bases left unmatched: 5. The CDR3 loop is CASSLVAGAGTGELFF. CDR3 nucleotide sequence: TGTGCCAGCAGCTTAGTAGCGGGAGCAGGTACCGGGGAGCTGTTTTTT.

This chain links TRBV6-5 with TRBJ1-5, with D hard to call. Looked up from germline, CDR1 is MNHEY and CDR2 is SVGAGI. The CDR3 sequence is 14 residues long. Trimming cost V 0 bases and J 4 bases, with 7 bases left between them. The CDR3: CASSYSGGNQPQHF. CDR3 sequence (DNA): TGTGCCAGCAGTTACTCTGGAGGGAATCAGCCCCAGCATTTT.

V gene TRBV6-5 combines with J gene TRBJ1-2; D is undetermined. Trimming stripped 0 bases from V and 4 bases from J, with 6 bases between. The CDR3 extends over 13 amino acids. Germline V lookup: CDR1 MNHEY, CDR2 SVGAGI. CDR3 amino acids: CASSYSDGYGYTF. The DNA for the CDR3 is TGTGCCAGCAGTTACTCAGATGGCTATGGCTACACCTTC.

This chain joins TRBV18 and TRBJ2-7, with D uncertain. This CDR3 comprises 12 residues. With 4 bases removed from V and 5 bases from J, the gap between germline ends came to 9 bases. The germline gives CDR1 KGHSH, CDR2 LQKENI. CDR3 amino acids: CASSRAPDEQYF. The CDR3 DNA reads TGTGCCAGCTCACGGGCCCCGGACGAGCAGTACTTC.

The V call is TRBV7-9, the J call TRBJ2-7; D is possibly TRBD1 or TRBD2 (5 bases each). CDR1 and CDR2 from the germline V gene are SEHNR and FQNEAQ (reference sequence). CDR3 length equals 13 residues. Between the trimmed V and J ends, which lost 9 bases and 2 bases, there was a span of 14 bases. CDR3 sequence: CASTRDGAYEQYF. Written as DNA, the CDR3 is TGTGCCAGTACCCGGGACGGAGCCTACGAGCAGTACTTC.

The chain is built from TRBV11-3 and TRBJ2-6; TRBD1 agrees at 7 bases. The CDR3 extends over 19 amino acids. Germline CDR1 reads SGHNT; CDR2 reads YENEEA. V gave up 1 base and J gave up 2 bases; unmatched junction bases: 11. The CDR3 DNA sequence: TGTGCCAGCAGCTTAGGGGGCTTTAAGACAGGGCCTGGGGCCAACGTCCTGACTTTC. Its protein is CASSLGGFKTGPGANVLTF. Full variable domain (rest looked up from reference TRBV11-3 and TRBJ2-6): EAGVVQSPRYKIIEKKQPVAFWCNPISGHNTLYWYLQNLGQGPELLIRYENEEAVDDSQLPKDRFSAERLKGVDSTLKIQPAELGDSAVYLCASSLGGFKTGPGANVLTFGAGSRLTVL.

The chain combines TRBV29-1 with TRBJ2-2; D may be TRBD1 (6 bases). The V and J ends lost 8 bases and 7 bases respectively, with 17 bases between them. The length of the CDR3 is 13 residues. From germline, CDR1 is SQVTM and CDR2 ANQGSEA. The CDR3 nucleotides read TGCAGCACCCAAACAGGGCGAATCGGGGAGCTGTTTTTT. Translation: CSTQTGRIGELFF.